This record looks at one T cell receptor beta chain sequence and its context. Its antigen is unidentified. The sample belongs to a study of vaccination effects on CD4 cells after COVID-19. Antigen-specific CD4+ T cells were expanded with viral peptide pools in the ViraFEST assay before sequencing. The culture ran for 10 days before CD4+ T cells were isolated. Each person got two doses of an mRNA SARS-CoV-2 vaccine, BNT162b2 or mRNA-1273. Findings and caveats of the study: Common cold coronaviruses were cross-recognized by only 1 of 255 vaccine-induced clones in healthy vaccinees.

Profiling relied on immunoSEQ multiplex PCR, and the TCRdb table lists in-frame clones only, not all of them. The data contain under 85,000 clones, under 85% of them singletons. The specimen was CD4+ T cells from PBMCs cultured with HCoV-OC43 spike peptides, collected after COVID-19 vaccination. As for subset: HCoV-OC43 spike overlapping peptide pool stimulation. The source is a human donor who received a COVID-19 vaccine.

The CDR3 sequence is CASRNSGGNFNEQFF. The CDR3, as DNA: TGCGCCAGCAGGAATAGCGGGGGGAATTTCAATGAGCAGTTCTTC. The chain employs TRBV10-2 and TRBJ2-1, with 10 bases identical to TRBD2. J lost 6 bases, V lost 6 bases, and 8 bases had no gene match. Germline values: CDR1 WSHSY, CDR2 SAAADI. The CDR3 is 15 amino acids.